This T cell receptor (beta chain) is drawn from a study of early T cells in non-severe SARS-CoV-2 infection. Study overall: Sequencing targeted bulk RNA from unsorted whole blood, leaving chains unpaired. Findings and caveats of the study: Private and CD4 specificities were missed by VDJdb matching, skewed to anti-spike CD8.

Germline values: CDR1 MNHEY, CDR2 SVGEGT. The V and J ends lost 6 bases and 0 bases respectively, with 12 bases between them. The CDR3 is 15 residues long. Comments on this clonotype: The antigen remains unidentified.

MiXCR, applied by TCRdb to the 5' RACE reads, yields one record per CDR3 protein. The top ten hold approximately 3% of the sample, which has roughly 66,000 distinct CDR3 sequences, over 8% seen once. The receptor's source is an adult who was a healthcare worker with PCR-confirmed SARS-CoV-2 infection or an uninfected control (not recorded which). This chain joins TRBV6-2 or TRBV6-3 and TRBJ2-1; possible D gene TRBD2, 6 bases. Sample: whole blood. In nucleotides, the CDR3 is TGTGCCAGCAGACGGGACTTAGGCTCCTACAATGAGCAGTTCTTC. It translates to CASRRDLGSYNEQFF.